This T cell receptor beta chain derives from a study of shared clonotypes between healthy human individuals. General observations from the study: In the sorted subsets, rarefaction showed sequencing was incomplete despite large depth.

Only Caucasian adults living in Nashville, Tennessee served as donors. Comment on this clone: Its target is unknown.

The deep-level immunoSEQ assay was used. The authors distributed each subset's genomic DNA evenly over several immunoSEQ plates. Repertoires were generated with immunoSEQ multiplex PCR, while TCRdb's copy carries only in-frame clones and drops some. This table has 650,000 to 700,000 clones, 90% appearing once. This CDR3 region has 14 residues. V shed 6 bases and J shed 2 bases, with 10 bases lying between them. Looked up from germline, CDR1 is MNHEY and CDR2 is SVGAGI. V is TRBV6-5 and J is TRBJ2-2; maybe TRBD1 (5 bases). Sequencing was performed on memory CD8+ T cells from PBMCs. Subset of the sample: CD45RO+ cells pooled with CCR7-negative TemRA cells. This clonotype was sampled from a man between 18 and 29 years old in good health. Some clones in this sample may be carry-over from other donors' samples. CDR3 bases: TGTGCCAGCAGGCCTAGGGGAAACACCGGGGAGCTGTTTTTT. Its protein product is CASRPRGNTGELFF.